A selection of T cell receptor beta chains follows, all from one sample in a study of CXCR3-negative and CXCR3-positive naive CD8 T cells. TCRdb re-called the 5' RACE reads and shows each CDR3 protein once, DNA omitted. The listing contains tens of thousands of distinct CDR3 sequences. Sequencing was performed on naive CXCR3+ CD8+ T cells from blood. The origin of the receptors is a human donor in good health. Some clones in this sample may be carry-over from other donors' samples. CDR3s include the opening cysteine and the closing phenylalanine or tryptophan.

v_call: TRBV28
j_call: TRBJ2-7
cdr3_aa: CASSSFGTVGQQYF

v_call: TRBV5-1
j_call: TRBJ2-1
cdr3_aa: CASSLRASGATSYNEQFF

v_call: TRBV6-5
j_call: TRBJ1-4
cdr3_aa: CASSYGGLEKLFF

v_call: TRBV20-1
j_call: TRBJ2-1
cdr3_aa: CSARELTGTYNEQFF

v_call: TRBV7-3
j_call: TRBJ2-1
cdr3_aa: CASSLTSPLIVNEQFF

v_call: TRBV19
j_call: TRBJ1-5
cdr3_aa: CASSPGGQSNQPQHF

v_call: TRBV14
j_call: TRBJ1-2
cdr3_aa: CASSQVPVGGYTF

v_call: TRBV28
j_call: TRBJ2-7
cdr3_aa: CASSLMTIGPGTEQYF

v_call: TRBV28
j_call: TRBJ2-2
cdr3_aa: CASGNTGELFF

v_call: TRBV2
j_call: TRBJ2-5
cdr3_aa: CASSVAAGNLQTQYF

v_call: TRBV10-1
j_call: TRBJ2-5
cdr3_aa: CASSTDRSLGTQYF

v_call: TRBV20-1
j_call: TRBJ2-7
cdr3_aa: CSARGGGSSYEQYF

v_call: TRBV4-3
j_call: TRBJ2-7
cdr3_aa: CASSPDWTATYEQYF

v_call: TRBV6-5
j_call: TRBJ1-1
cdr3_aa: CASSPGTGLTEAFF

v_call: TRBV29-1
j_call: TRBJ1-1
cdr3_aa: CSGYDSPTEAFF

v_call: TRBV28
j_call: TRBJ2-7
cdr3_aa: CASSFLAGEQYF

v_call: TRBV29-1
j_call: TRBJ2-7
cdr3_aa: CSAQTSTGGAEQYF

v_call: TRBV10-3
j_call: TRBJ2-1
cdr3_aa: CAISESVAVSSYNEQFF

v_call: TRBV7-6
j_call: TRBJ1-4
cdr3_aa: CASSSPGRGSGEKLFF

v_call: TRBV7-9
j_call: TRBJ2-1
cdr3_aa: CASSWGGSISYNEQFF

v_call: TRBV29-1
j_call: TRBJ2-7
cdr3_aa: CSVGGLAGGLGNYEQYF

v_call: TRBV5-4
j_call: TRBJ2-2
cdr3_aa: CASSFGLEQDGELFF

v_call: TRBV5-1
j_call: TRBJ2-7
cdr3_aa: CASSLNWRGVSSYEQYF

v_call: TRBV15
j_call: TRBJ2-5
cdr3_aa: CATSRETSGNGETQYF

v_call: TRBV12-3/TRBV12-4
j_call: TRBJ2-1
cdr3_aa: CASSFARGKTQRGEQFF

v_call: TRBV12-3/TRBV12-4
j_call: TRBJ2-6
cdr3_aa: CASRDLYSGANVLTF

v_call: TRBV6-6
j_call: TRBJ2-7
cdr3_aa: CASSYTTGYEQYF

v_call: TRBV7-2
j_call: TRBJ1-2
cdr3_aa: CASSLSATGVEGYTF

v_call: TRBV27
j_call: TRBJ2-3
cdr3_aa: CASRERGGLSTDTQYF

v_call: TRBV29-1
j_call: TRBJ1-1
cdr3_aa: CSVAGVTEAFF

v_call: TRBV4-1
j_call: TRBJ2-7
cdr3_aa: CASSPVTSYEQYF

v_call: TRBV6-1
j_call: TRBJ1-1
cdr3_aa: CASTPGGWTEAFF

v_call: TRBV7-3
j_call: TRBJ2-7
cdr3_aa: CASSSPVEQYF

v_call: TRBV9
j_call: TRBJ2-3
cdr3_aa: CASSVDRGTDTQYF

v_call: TRBV28
j_call: TRBJ2-7
cdr3_aa: CASGRGVDYEQYF

v_call: TRBV3-1
j_call: TRBJ1-5
cdr3_aa: CASSQGVGNPNQPQHF

v_call: TRBV7-9
j_call: TRBJ2-6
cdr3_aa: CASSSGTGAGANVLTF

v_call: TRBV29-1
j_call: TRBJ2-2
cdr3_aa: CSVEGTGTNTGELFF

v_call: TRBV7-6
j_call: TRBJ2-2
cdr3_aa: CASSFFPRTSGGSGTGELFF

v_call: TRBV5-1
j_call: TRBJ2-3
cdr3_aa: CASSSSSGGVTDTQYF

v_call: TRBV7-2
j_call: TRBJ2-1
cdr3_aa: CASSFTFGLLGDEQFF

v_call: TRBV3-1
j_call: TRBJ1-1
cdr3_aa: CASSPPWESTEAFF

v_call: TRBV28
j_call: TRBJ2-1
cdr3_aa: CASSLVPANEQFF

v_call: TRBV21-1
j_call: TRBJ2-2
cdr3_aa: CASMEGPTGGELFF

v_call: TRBV20-1
j_call: TRBJ2-5
cdr3_aa: CSARPRETQYF

v_call: TRBV7-9
j_call: TRBJ2-5
cdr3_aa: CASSWGQAEETQYF

v_call: TRBV28
j_call: TRBJ1-1
cdr3_aa: CASSDDRGQVLDTEAFF

v_call: TRBV6-2/TRBV6-3
j_call: TRBJ2-1
cdr3_aa: CASSLRAYDYNEQFF